This TCR beta chain came from a study of blood T cell repertoires in COVID-19. As for the study in general: The United States, Italy and Spain supplied acute and convalescent COVID-19 samples. PBMCs, B-cell-depleted T cells, or T cells provided the cDNA or gDNA that made up the material.

Original processing methods: The assay estimated nucleated cells by amplifying reference gene primers. Method: immunoSEQ multiplex PCR; TCRdb's copy keeps in-frame clones and lacks some. The DNA gave D and trimming, while V, J and clone size come from that table. The table records some 70,000 clones, about 91% of them present only once. From germline, CDR1 is MNHEY and CDR2 SMNVEV (reference sequence). V lost 5 bases to trimming and J lost 3 bases; unmatched junction nucleotides: 4. This CDR3 is 14 amino acids long. This chain connects TRBV27 to TRBJ1-5; 7 bases match TRBD1. This clonotype was obtained from a woman in her sixties or seventies with acute or convalescent COVID-19. Sequencing was done on a sample of peripheral blood. The CDR3 sequence: CASSEGTVNQPQHF. CDR3 DNA: TGTGCCAGCAGTGAGGGGACAGTCAATCAGCCCCAGCATTTT.